The entry below gives a single T cell receptor (beta chain) sequence along with its context. Antigen: not known. These data come from a study of cytomegalovirus exposure and HLA in healthy donors. Notes on the study in general: Across donors, sequencing depth was assumed by presence/absence analyses to be roughly uniform. Sequencing likely generated an artifact that appeared as a cluster of highly shared sequence variants.

The CDR3 runs to 17 residues. The germline CDR1 and CDR2 sequences are MGHRA and YSYEKL. Trimming cost V 0 bases and J 5 bases, with 16 bases left between them. The PCR made use of 60 Vbeta and 13 Jbeta primers. TCRdb keeps only in-frame clones here, not all; method: immunoSEQ multiplex PCR. Among 99,000 or so clones listed, around 80% were seen once. The sequencing sample was made of PBMCs. This sequence joins TRBV4-1 and TRBJ2-2; tentative D call: TRBD1 (6 bases). The clonotype comes from a male donor in good health and CMV-seropositive. The CDR3 DNA sequence: TGCGCCAGCAGCCAAGATCGCTGGGGTCAGGGGACCGGGGAGCTGTTTTTT. It is translated as CASSQDRWGQGTGELFF.